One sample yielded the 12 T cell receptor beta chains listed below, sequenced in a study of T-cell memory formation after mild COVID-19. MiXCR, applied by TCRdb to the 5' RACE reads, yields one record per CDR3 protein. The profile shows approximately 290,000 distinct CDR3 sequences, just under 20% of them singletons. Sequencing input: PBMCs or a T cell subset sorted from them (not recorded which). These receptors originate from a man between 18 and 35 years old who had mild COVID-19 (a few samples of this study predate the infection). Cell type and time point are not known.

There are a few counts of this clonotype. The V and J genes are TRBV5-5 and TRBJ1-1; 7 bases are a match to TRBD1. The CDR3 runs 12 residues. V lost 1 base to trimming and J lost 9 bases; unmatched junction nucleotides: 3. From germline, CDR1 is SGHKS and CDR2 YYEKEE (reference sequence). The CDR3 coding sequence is TGTGCCAGCAGCTTGTTGGGACAGAAAGCTTTCTTT. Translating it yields CASSLLGQKAFF.

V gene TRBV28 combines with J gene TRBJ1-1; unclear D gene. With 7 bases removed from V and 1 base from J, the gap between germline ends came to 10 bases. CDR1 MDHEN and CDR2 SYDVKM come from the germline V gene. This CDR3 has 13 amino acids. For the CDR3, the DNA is TGTGCCAGCACCCCACCCAGGAACACTGAAGCTTTCTTT. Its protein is CASTPPRNTEAFF.

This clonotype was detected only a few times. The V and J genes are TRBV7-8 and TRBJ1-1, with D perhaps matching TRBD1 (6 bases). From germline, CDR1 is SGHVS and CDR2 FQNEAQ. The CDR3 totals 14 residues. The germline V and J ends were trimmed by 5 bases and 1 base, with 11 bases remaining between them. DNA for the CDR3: TGTGCCAGCAGCCCATGGGGACAGAACACTGAAGCTTTCTTT. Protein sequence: CASSPWGQNTEAFF.

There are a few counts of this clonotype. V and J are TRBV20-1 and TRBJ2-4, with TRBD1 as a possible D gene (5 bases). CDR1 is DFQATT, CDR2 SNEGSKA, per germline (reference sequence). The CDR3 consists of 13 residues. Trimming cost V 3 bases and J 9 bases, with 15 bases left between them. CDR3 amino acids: CSARRTDQGIQYF. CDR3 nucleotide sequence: TGCAGTGCTAGGAGGACGGACCAGGGCATTCAGTACTTC.

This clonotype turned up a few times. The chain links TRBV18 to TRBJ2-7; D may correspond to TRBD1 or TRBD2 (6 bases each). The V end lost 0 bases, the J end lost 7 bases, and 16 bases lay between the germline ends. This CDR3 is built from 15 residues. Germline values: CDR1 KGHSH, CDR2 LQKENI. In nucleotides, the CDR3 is TGTGCCAGCTCACCACCGACGGGGGCCACGGGTGAGCAGTACTTC. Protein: CASSPPTGATGEQYF.

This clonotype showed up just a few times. The CDR3 DNA sequence: TGTGCCAGCAGCTTAGCGGGGGCATACGAGCTGTTTTTT. It specifies CASSLAGAYELFF. J is TRBJ2-2 and V is TRBV7-7; a possible D gene is TRBD1 (6 bases). Germline CDR1 is SSHAT and CDR2 is FNYEAQ (reference sequence). The CDR3 contains 13 residues. Trimming took 0 bases from V and 11 from J, leaving 10 bases between them.

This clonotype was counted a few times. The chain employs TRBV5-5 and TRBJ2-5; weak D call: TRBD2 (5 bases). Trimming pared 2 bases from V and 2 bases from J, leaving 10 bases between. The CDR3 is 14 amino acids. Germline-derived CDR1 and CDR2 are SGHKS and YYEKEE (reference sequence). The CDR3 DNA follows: TGTGCCAGCAGCTTTCCGGGATATCAAGAGACCCAGTACTTC. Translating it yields CASSFPGYQETQYF.

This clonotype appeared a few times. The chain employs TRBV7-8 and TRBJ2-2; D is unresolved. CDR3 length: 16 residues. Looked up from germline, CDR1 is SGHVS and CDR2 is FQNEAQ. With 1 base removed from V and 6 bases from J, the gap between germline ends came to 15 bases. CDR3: CASSLGFGLFAGELFF. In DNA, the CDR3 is TGTGCCAGCAGCTTAGGGTTTGGGTTGTTCGCCGGGGAGCTGTTTTTT.

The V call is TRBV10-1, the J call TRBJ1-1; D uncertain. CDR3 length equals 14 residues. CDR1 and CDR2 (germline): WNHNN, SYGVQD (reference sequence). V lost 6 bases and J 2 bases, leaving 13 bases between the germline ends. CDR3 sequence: CASSAGLGNTEAFF. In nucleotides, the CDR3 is TGCGCCAGCAGCGCGGGCCTTGGAAACACTGAAGCTTTCTTT.

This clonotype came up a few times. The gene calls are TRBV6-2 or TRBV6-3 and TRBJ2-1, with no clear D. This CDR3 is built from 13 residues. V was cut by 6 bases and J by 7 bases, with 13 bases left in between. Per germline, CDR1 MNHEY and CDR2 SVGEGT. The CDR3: CASRQMNWNEQFF. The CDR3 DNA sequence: TGTGCCAGCAGACAAATGAATTGGAATGAGCAGTTCTTC.

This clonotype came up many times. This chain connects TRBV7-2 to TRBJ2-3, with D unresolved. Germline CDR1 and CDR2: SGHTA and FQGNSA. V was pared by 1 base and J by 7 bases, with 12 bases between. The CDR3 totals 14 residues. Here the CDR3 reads CASSLVGGEYTQYF. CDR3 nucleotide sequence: TGTGCCAGCAGCTTAGTGGGCGGCGAATATACGCAGTATTTT.

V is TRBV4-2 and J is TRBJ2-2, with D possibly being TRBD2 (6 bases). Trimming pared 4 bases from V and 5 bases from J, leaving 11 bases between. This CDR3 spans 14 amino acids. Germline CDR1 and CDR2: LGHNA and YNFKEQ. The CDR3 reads CASSPGEQTGELFF. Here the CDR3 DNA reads TGTGCCAGCAGCCCGGGGGAACAAACCGGGGAGCTGTTTTTT.